This T cell receptor beta chain was captured in a study of cytomegalovirus exposure and HLA in healthy donors. For the study at large: An earlier analysis found 117 million unique TCR beta sequences from roughly 170 million T cells.

The PCR contained 60 Vbeta and 13 Jbeta primers. Libraries were prepared by immunoSEQ multiplex PCR; TCRdb keeps only in-frame clonotypes and omits some of them. The sample consists of 60,000 to 85,000 clones, 74% of them appearing once. Findings of the study overall: TCR beta V segments were, for the most part, productive about 87% or about 30% of the time in an earlier analysis. Later work found most CMV-associated TCR beta chains apparently HLA-restricted.

Germline lookup yields CDR1 SGHTS and CDR2 YDEGEE. This CDR3 region has 14 residues. V dropped 2 bases and J dropped 4 bases, with 12 bases sitting between them. A remark on this clone: Its antigen is still unknown.

This sequence joins TRBV5-8 and TRBJ1-1; possibly TRBD1 for D (5 bases). This sequence originates from a human donor in good health. Input material: PBMCs. The CDR3 is CASSFRQLITEAFF. The DNA for the CDR3 is TGTGCCAGCAGCTTTAGACAGCTGATCACTGAAGCTTTCTTT.